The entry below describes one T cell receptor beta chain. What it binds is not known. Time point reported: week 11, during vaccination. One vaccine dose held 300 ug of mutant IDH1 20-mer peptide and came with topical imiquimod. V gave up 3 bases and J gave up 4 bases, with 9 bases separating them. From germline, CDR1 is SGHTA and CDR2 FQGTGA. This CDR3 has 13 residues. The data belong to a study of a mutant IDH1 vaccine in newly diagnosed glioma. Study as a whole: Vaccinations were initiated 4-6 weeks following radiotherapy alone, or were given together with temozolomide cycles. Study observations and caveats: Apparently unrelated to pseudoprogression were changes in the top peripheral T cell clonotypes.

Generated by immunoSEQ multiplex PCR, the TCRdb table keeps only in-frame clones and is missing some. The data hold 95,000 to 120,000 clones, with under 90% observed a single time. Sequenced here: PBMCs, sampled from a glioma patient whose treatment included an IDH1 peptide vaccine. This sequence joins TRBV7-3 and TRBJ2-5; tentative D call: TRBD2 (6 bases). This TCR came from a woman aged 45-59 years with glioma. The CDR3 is CASSLGGRETQYF. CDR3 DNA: TGTGCCAGCAGCTTGGGGGGTAGAGAGACCCAGTACTTC.